The present entry profiles one T cell receptor beta chain with its context. This record comes from a study of shared clonotypes between healthy human individuals. Looking at the study overall: Plates per donor: three CD4 naive, three CD4 memory, two CD8 naive, one CD8 memory.

Measured with immunoSEQ multiplex PCR; TCRdb has only the in-frame clones, and not every one. The sample includes about 1 million clones, 75% seen only once; the top ten take about 1.5%. V was clipped by 2 bases and J by 4 bases, with 11 bases between them. Germline CDR1 and CDR2: SQVTM and ANQGSEA. This CDR3 is 13 amino acids long. The gene calls are TRBV29-1 and TRBJ1-1; D unresolved. Sequenced input: memory CD4+ T cells sorted from blood. The sample's subset: CD45RA-negative fraction. The sequence derives from a young man in good health. This CDR3 reads CSVENRWVTEAFF. The DNA of the CDR3 is TGCAGCGTTGAAAATAGGTGGGTCACTGAAGCTTTCTTT. Complete variable domain (other parts from reference TRBV29-1 and TRBJ1-1): SAVISQKPSRDICQRGTSLTIQCQVDSQVTMMFWYRQQPGQSLTLIATANQGSEATYESGFVIDKFPISRPNLTFSTLTVSNMSPEDSSIYLCSVENRWVTEAFFGQGTRLTVV.